This T cell receptor beta chain appears in the sequencing data of a study of blood T cell repertoires in COVID-19. Study-level background: T cells, B-cell-depleted T cells, or PBMCs provided the cDNA or gDNA that served as material.

The age range of participants was about 18 to 100 years, with residence in around 22 US areas. Two negative PCRs, clearance, or symptom resolution were required of recovered Cohort 3 donors. Per the study methods: Amplification of reference gene primers provided the estimated nucleated cell counts. Generated by immunoSEQ multiplex PCR, the TCRdb table keeps only in-frame clones and is missing some. Clone size and V and J calls were adopted from that table, with D and trimming inferred from the DNA. The data contain 310,000 or so clones, around nine tenths of them singletons. The source material was PBMCs or T cells enriched from blood (not recorded which). The TCR comes from a middle-aged woman who had recovered from COVID-19.

The CDR3 DNA sequence: TGCGCCAGCAGCCAGGCCCCAGGGGTTGCAACTAATGAAAAACTGTTTTTT. Translating it yields CASSQAPGVATNEKLFF. The rearrangement joins TRBV4-3 to TRBJ1-4; D possibly corresponds to TRBD1 (6 bases). Germline-derived CDR1 and CDR2 are LGHNA and YSLEER. Trimming cost V 3 bases and J 0 bases, with 14 bases left between them. This CDR3 comprises 17 residues.